The source of this T cell receptor beta chain is a study of regulatory T cells in long-lasting Graves disease. Construction of TCR beta libraries relied on iRepertoire HTBI primers and on Arm-PCR targeting CDR3 regions. TCRdb called the multiplex PCR reads again in MiXCR, with one record for every CDR3 protein. The data hold a few hundred thousand distinct CDR3 sequences, with approximately 18% observed a single time. Whole-study results and caveats: Because few samples were included, accuracy may have been lower.

For this clonotype: Its antigen is not known.

Specified time point: newly diagnosed GD, antithyroid drugs for less than 3 months. After RNA was extracted from PBMCs, the TCR library was made from it. These same records also appear under a second study, on T cells in Graves' hyperthyroidism and ophthalmopathy. That paper notes: Researchers found most expanded thyroid clonotypes above 0.001 in blood as well.

This specimen was peripheral blood mononuclear cells (PBMCs), taken at new diagnosis, from a patient treated with antithyroid drugs. This sequence originates from a woman aged 25 to 39 with Graves disease.

The CDR3 protein is CSARNPARESNYGYTF. The CDR3 DNA sequence: TGCAGTGCTAGAAATCCGGCCAGGGAATCCAACTATGGCTACACCTTC. The genes are TRBV20-1 and TRBJ1-2; a weak D match, TRBD1 (5 bases). Germline CDR1 DFQATT, CDR2 SNEGSKA (reference sequence). The V end lost 2 bases, the J end lost 2 bases, and 18 bases lay between the germline ends. This CDR3 region has 16 residues.